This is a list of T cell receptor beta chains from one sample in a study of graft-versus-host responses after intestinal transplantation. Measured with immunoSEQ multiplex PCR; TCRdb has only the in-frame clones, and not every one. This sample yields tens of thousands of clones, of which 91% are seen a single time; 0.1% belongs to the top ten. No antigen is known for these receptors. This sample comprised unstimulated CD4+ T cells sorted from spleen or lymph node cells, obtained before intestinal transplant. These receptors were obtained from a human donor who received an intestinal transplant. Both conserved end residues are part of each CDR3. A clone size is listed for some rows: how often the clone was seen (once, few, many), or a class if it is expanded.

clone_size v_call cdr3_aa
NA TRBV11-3 CASSLMGQGNTEAFF
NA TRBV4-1 CASSQGQVTNTIYF
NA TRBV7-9 CASSLSRLGASDEKLFF
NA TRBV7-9 CASSFTGDNEQFF
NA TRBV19 CASSLGGDYGYTF
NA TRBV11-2 CASSRSNRGYEQYF
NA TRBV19 CASSFQGITGNTIYF
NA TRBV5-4 CASSLGNRGGDYGYTF
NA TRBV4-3 CASSQDLTGTSYNEQFF
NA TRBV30 CAWTGIPGNEQFF
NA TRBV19 CASSEGFTDSPLHF
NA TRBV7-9 CASSSETVLINYGYTF
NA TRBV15 CATSNGGTGDTQYF
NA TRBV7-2 CASSLGGRSTDTQYF
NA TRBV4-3 CASRRSGQGNTGELFF
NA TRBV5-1 CASSEDGGYGYTF
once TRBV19 CASTPNRQVQEKLFF
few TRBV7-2 CASSLVGSPAQPQHF
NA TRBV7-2 CASSSRAYEQYF
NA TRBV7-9 CASSISGATGELFF
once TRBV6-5 CASSYRAQNTEAFF
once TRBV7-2 CASSLVAGGPDF
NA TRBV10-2 CASSDRLPLPNEQFF
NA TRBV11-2 CASIGFQDWNTIYF
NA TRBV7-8 CASSLVAGKMNTEAFF
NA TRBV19 CASSIAPGISAEAFF
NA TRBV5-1 CASSRRTSGSTDTQYF
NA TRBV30 CAWSVSNSGNTIYF
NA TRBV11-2 CASTPTSGLRMTQYF
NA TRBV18 CASSPSGGATDTQYF
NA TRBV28 CASSSYYGYTF
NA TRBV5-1 CASSQQGYSNQPQHF
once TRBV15 CATSRSRGLAGGENTGELFF
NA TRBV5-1 CASSKTGSDYEQYF
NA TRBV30 CAWSVLGGSNTIYF
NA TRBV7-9 CASSLDGTGEEYGYTF
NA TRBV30 CAWSKSEAGKYGYTF
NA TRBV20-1 CSVLREKLFF
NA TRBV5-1 CASSLGLARETQYF
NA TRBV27 CASSLNPTGGAGYGYTF
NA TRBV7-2 CASSTGLAGSSTDTQYF
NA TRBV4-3 CASSQTVNQPQHF
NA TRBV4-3 CASSQELAALNIQYF
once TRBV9 CASSETSGGNTDTQYF
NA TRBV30 CAWDRQPNTEAFF
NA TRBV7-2 CASSLVARGYTEAFF
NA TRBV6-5 CASVGAGAYEQYF
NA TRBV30 CAWSSYRGQREKLFF
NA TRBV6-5 CASSTPNGNSPLHF
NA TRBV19 CASSPRRAGDSPLHF
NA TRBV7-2 CASPLVAGRMADTQYF
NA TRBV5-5 CASSLMLAGIYEQYF
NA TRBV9 CASSATGITNSPLHF